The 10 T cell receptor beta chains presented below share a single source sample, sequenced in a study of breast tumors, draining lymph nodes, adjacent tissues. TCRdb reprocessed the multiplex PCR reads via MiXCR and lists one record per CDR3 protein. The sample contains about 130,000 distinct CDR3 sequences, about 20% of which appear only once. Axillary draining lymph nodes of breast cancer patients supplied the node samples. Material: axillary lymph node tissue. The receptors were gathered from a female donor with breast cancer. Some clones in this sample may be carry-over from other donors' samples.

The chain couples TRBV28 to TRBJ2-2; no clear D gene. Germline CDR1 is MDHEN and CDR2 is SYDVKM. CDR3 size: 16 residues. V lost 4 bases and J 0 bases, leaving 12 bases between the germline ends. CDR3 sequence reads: CASSSPLGTNTGELFF. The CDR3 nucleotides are TGTGCCAGCAGTTCACCCCTGGGAACGAACACCGGGGAGCTGTTTTTT. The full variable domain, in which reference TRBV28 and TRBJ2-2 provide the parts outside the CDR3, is DVKVTQSSRYLVKRTGEKVFLECVQDMDHENMFWYRQDPGLGLRLIYFSYDVKMKEKGDIPEGYSVSREKKERFSLILESASTNQTSMYLCASSSPLGTNTGELFFGEGSRLTVL.

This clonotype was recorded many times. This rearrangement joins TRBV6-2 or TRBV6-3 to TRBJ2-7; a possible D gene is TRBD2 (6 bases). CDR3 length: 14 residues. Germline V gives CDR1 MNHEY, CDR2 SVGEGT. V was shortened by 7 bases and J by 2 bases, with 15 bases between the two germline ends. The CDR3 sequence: CASKRDGGAYEQYF. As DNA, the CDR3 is TGTGCCAGCAAAAGGGACGGGGGAGCCTACGAGCAGTACTTC.

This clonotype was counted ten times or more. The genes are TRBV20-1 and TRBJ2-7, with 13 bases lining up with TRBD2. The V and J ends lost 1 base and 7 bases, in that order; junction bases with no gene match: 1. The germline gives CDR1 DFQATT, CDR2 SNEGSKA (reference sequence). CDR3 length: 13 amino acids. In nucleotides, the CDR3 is TGCAGTGCTAGAGGACTAGCGGGAGGTGAGCAGTACTTC. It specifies CSARGLAGGEQYF.

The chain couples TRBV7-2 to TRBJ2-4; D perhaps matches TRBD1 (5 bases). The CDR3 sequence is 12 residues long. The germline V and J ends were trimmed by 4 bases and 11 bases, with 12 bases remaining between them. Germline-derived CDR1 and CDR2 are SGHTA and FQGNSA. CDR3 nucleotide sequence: TGTGCCAGCAGCTCCCCCCCAGGGCTTCAGTACTTC. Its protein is CASSSPPGLQYF.

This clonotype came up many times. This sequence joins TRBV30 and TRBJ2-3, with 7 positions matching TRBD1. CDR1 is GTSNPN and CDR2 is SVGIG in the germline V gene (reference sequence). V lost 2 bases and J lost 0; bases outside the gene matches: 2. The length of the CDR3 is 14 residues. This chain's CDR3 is CAWSKGASTDTQYF. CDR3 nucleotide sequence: TGTGCCTGGAGTAAGGGGGCGAGCACAGATACGCAGTATTTT.

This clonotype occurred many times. The CDR3 sequence: CSASFVQGSFYEQYF. In nucleotides, the CDR3 is TGCAGTGCTAGCTTCGTGCAGGGAAGTTTCTACGAGCAGTACTTC. This chain joins TRBV20-1 and TRBJ2-7; a weak D match, TRBD1 (5 bases). CDR1 is DFQATT, CDR2 SNEGSKA, per germline (reference sequence). This CDR3 is built from 15 residues. Deletions cut 3 bases from V and 3 bases from J, with 18 bases between.

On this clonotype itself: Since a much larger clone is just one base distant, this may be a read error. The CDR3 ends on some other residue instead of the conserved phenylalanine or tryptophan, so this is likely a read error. In DNA, the CDR3 is TGTGCCAGCAGTTTCGTGACAATGAATGAAAAACTGTTTCTT. It specifies CASSFVTMNEKLFL. V usage is TRBV28 and J usage is TRBJ1-4; no reliable D call. The germline V and J ends were trimmed by 3 bases and 5 bases, with 10 bases remaining between them. The CDR3 covers 14 residues. Looked up from germline, CDR1 is MDHEN and CDR2 is SYDVKM.

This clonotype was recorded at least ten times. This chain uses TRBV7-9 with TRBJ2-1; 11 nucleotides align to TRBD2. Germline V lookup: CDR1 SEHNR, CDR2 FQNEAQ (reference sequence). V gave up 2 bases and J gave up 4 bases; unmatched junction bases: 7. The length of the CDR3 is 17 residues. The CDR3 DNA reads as TGTGCCAGCAGCTTACTAGCGGGAGGCGTTAGGTACAATGAGCAGTTCTTC. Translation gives CASSLLAGGVRYNEQFF.

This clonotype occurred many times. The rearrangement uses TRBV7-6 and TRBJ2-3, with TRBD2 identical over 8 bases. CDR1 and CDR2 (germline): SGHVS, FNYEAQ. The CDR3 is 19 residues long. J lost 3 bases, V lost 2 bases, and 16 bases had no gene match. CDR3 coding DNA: TGTGCCAGCAGCTTACGCCGGGAGGGCGCGGCGAGGGGGACAGATACGCAGTATTTT. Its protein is CASSLRREGAARGTDTQYF. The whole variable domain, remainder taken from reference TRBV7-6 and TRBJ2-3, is GAGVSQSPRYKVTKRGQDVALRCDPISGHVSLYWYRQALGQGPEFLTYFNYEAQQDKSGLPNDRFSAERPEGSISTLTIQRTEQRDSAMYRCASSLRREGAARGTDTQYFGPGTRLTVL.

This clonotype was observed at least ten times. The CDR3 here is CASRPGGARGALHF. The CDR3 DNA follows: TGTGCCAGCAGACCGGGGGGGGCGAGGGGAGCCCTCCACTTT. V gene TRBV6-5 combines with J gene TRBJ1-6, with D possibly matching TRBD1 (6 bases). This CDR3 spans 14 amino acids. Germline V gene sequence: CDR1 MNHEY, CDR2 SVGAGI. V was clipped by 6 bases and J by 14 bases, with 20 bases between them.